Listed below are T cell receptor beta chains from one sample, sequenced in a study of T cell repertoires in cytomegalovirus infection. MiXCR, run by TCRdb on the reads, gives a single entry per CDR3 protein. This sample has approximately 180,000 distinct CDR3 sequences, with roughly 9% found just once. Material for sequencing was PBMCs. The receptors originated from a human donor in good health (CMV status not recorded). Some clones in this sample may be carry-over from other donors' samples. Each CDR3 is given with its conserved first and last residue. D genes are given only for firm matches. Clone size is shown for a subset of rows, as once, few, many or a class of expanded clone.

d_gene: -
j_gene: TRBJ1-1
abundance: -
v_gene: TRBV2
CDR3aa: CASRAASKDEAFF
CDR3nt: TGTGCCAGCCGGGCAGCAAGCAAAGACGAAGCTTTCTTT

d_gene: TRBD2
j_gene: TRBJ2-1
abundance: many
v_gene: TRBV27
CDR3aa: CASSLTPSLAGLYNEQFF
CDR3nt: TGTGCCAGCAGTTTAACTCCCTCTCTAGCGGGGCTTTACAATGAGCAGTTCTTC

d_gene: -
j_gene: TRBJ1-1
abundance: many
v_gene: TRBV18
CDR3aa: CASSPGGMNTEAFF
CDR3nt: TGTGCCAGCTCACCAGGAGGGATGAACACTGAAGCTTTCTTT

d_gene: TRBD1
j_gene: TRBJ2-7
abundance: many
v_gene: TRBV20-1
CDR3aa: CSAGEKWTGGSYEQYF
CDR3nt: TGCAGTGCTGGAGAGAAGTGGACAGGGGGTTCATACGAGCAGTACTTC

d_gene: -
j_gene: TRBJ2-1
abundance: -
v_gene: TRBV18
CDR3aa: CASSPLIIEQFF
CDR3nt: TGTGCCAGCTCACCCCTGATTATTGAGCAGTTCTTC

d_gene: TRBD1
j_gene: TRBJ2-4
abundance: -
v_gene: TRBV12-3/TRBV12-4
CDR3aa: CASSLALVGGHIQYF
CDR3nt: TGTGCCAGCAGTTTAGCGCTGGTAGGGGGCCACATTCAGTATTTC

d_gene: -
j_gene: TRBJ1-2
abundance: many
v_gene: TRBV29-1
CDR3aa: CSVTSFYGYTF
CDR3nt: TGCAGCGTTACGTCCTTCTATGGCTACACCTTC

d_gene: TRBD1
j_gene: TRBJ2-3
abundance: many
v_gene: TRBV7-2
CDR3aa: CASSFFGTGTTDTQYF
CDR3nt: TGTGCCAGCAGCTTCTTTGGGACAGGGACCACAGATACGCAGTATTTT

d_gene: -
j_gene: TRBJ1-1
abundance: few
v_gene: TRBV7-9
CDR3aa: CASSTGGGEAFF
CDR3nt: TGTGCCAGCAGCACCGGCGGAGGGGAGGCTTTCTTT

d_gene: -
j_gene: TRBJ2-7
abundance: many
v_gene: TRBV7-2
CDR3aa: CASSLGAGGSYEQYF
CDR3nt: TGTGCCAGCAGCTTAGGAGCAGGGGGGAGCTACGAGCAGTACTTC

d_gene: TRBD1
j_gene: TRBJ2-1
abundance: many
v_gene: TRBV11-2
CDR3aa: CASSLTGPNNNEQFF
CDR3nt: TGTGCCAGCAGCCTGACAGGGCCAAATAACAATGAGCAGTTCTTC

d_gene: TRBD1
j_gene: TRBJ1-2
abundance: -
v_gene: TRBV20-1
CDR3aa: CSAEDRSNYGYTF
CDR3nt: TGCAGTGCGGAGGACAGGTCTAACTATGGCTACACCTTC

d_gene: -
j_gene: TRBJ1-5
abundance: -
v_gene: TRBV28
CDR3aa: CASSLGESQPQHF
CDR3nt: TGTGCCAGCAGTTTGGGGGAATCTCAGCCCCAGCATTTT

d_gene: -
j_gene: TRBJ1-2
abundance: many
v_gene: TRBV11-2
CDR3aa: CASSLDLAGRYYGYTF
CDR3nt: TGTGCCAGCAGCTTAGATTTGGCGGGCCGCTACTATGGCTACACCTTC

d_gene: TRBD2
j_gene: TRBJ2-3
abundance: many
v_gene: TRBV7-6
CDR3aa: CASSVGTSGGTDTQYF
CDR3nt: TGTGCCAGCAGCGTTGGGACTAGCGGGGGGACAGATACGCAGTATTTT

d_gene: -
j_gene: TRBJ2-3
abundance: few
v_gene: TRBV30
CDR3aa: CAWRTTSDTQYF
CDR3nt: TGTGCCTGGAGAACAACCTCCGATACGCAGTATTTT

d_gene: -
j_gene: TRBJ1-5
abundance: many
v_gene: TRBV11-3
CDR3aa: CASGPPAGQPQHF
CDR3nt: TGTGCCAGCGGTCCCCCAGCGGGTCAGCCCCAGCATTTT

d_gene: -
j_gene: TRBJ1-5
abundance: few
v_gene: TRBV19
CDR3aa: CASSMAGSFEPQHF
CDR3nt: TGTGCCAGTAGTATGGCGGGCAGTTTTGAGCCCCAGCATTTT

d_gene: -
j_gene: TRBJ1-1
abundance: many
v_gene: TRBV6-2/TRBV6-3
CDR3aa: CATKEGWAEAFF
CDR3nt: TGTGCCACCAAGGAGGGTTGGGCTGAAGCTTTCTTT

d_gene: TRBD1
j_gene: TRBJ1-5
abundance: many
v_gene: TRBV2
CDR3aa: CASRETGTNQPQHF
CDR3nt: TGTGCCAGCAGAGAGACAGGGACGAATCAGCCCCAGCATTTT

d_gene: TRBD1
j_gene: TRBJ1-6
abundance: -
v_gene: TRBV20-1
CDR3aa: CSASQGAGSPLHF
CDR3nt: TGCAGTGCTAGCCAGGGGGCAGGATCACCCCTCCACTTT

d_gene: -
j_gene: TRBJ1-2
abundance: few
v_gene: TRBV29-1
CDR3aa: CSVDVGSNYGYTF
CDR3nt: TGCAGCGTTGACGTGGGATCTAACTATGGCTACACCTTC

d_gene: TRBD1
j_gene: TRBJ1-5
abundance: -
v_gene: TRBV12-3/TRBV12-4
CDR3aa: CASRGQENQPQHF
CDR3nt: TGTGCCAGCAGAGGACAGGAAAATCAGCCCCAGCATTTT

d_gene: TRBD1
j_gene: TRBJ1-1
abundance: -
v_gene: TRBV14
CDR3aa: CASSQRTGTVNTEAFF
CDR3nt: TGTGCCAGCAGCCAACGTACCGGGACAGTGAACACTGAAGCTTTCTTT

d_gene: -
j_gene: TRBJ2-7
abundance: few
v_gene: TRBV6-2/TRBV6-3
CDR3aa: CASSYLATSYEQYF
CDR3nt: TGTGCCAGCAGTTACCTAGCGACCTCCTACGAGCAGTACTTC

d_gene: -
j_gene: TRBJ1-5
abundance: few
v_gene: TRBV27
CDR3aa: CASSYVGRSDQPQHF
CDR3nt: TGTGCCAGCAGTTATGTGGGGAGGTCAGATCAGCCCCAGCATTTT

d_gene: -
j_gene: TRBJ2-3
abundance: -
v_gene: TRBV2
CDR3aa: CASREHKMTGLRDTQYF
CDR3nt: TGTGCCAGCAGAGAACACAAAATGACAGGTTTAAGAGATACGCAGTATTTT

d_gene: TRBD2
j_gene: TRBJ2-7
abundance: many
v_gene: TRBV7-9
CDR3aa: CASSLVGLAAEQYF
CDR3nt: TGTGCCAGCAGCTTAGTTGGACTAGCAGCCGAGCAGTACTTC

d_gene: -
j_gene: TRBJ1-6
abundance: -
v_gene: TRBV28
CDR3aa: CASSLAGNGSPLHF
CDR3nt: TGTGCCAGCAGTCTCGCGGGGAATGGGTCACCCCTCCACTTT

d_gene: TRBD2
j_gene: TRBJ2-7
abundance: -
v_gene: TRBV6-2/TRBV6-3
CDR3aa: CASKELAGVEQYF
CDR3nt: TGTGCCAGCAAGGAGCTAGCGGGAGTCGAGCAGTACTTC

d_gene: -
j_gene: TRBJ2-1
abundance: many
v_gene: TRBV6-1
CDR3aa: CASSTSGLGRNEQFF
CDR3nt: TGTGCCAGCAGTACGAGCGGGCTTGGGAGGAATGAGCAGTTCTTC

d_gene: -
j_gene: TRBJ2-1
abundance: once
v_gene: TRBV5-1
CDR3aa: CASSLVGTDPGREQFF
CDR3nt: TGCGCCAGCAGCTTAGTAGGGACCGACCCCGGTCGTGAGCAGTTCTTC

d_gene: -
j_gene: TRBJ2-5
abundance: few
v_gene: TRBV5-4
CDR3aa: CASTDSPRETQYF
CDR3nt: TGTGCCAGCACTGACAGCCCTAGAGAGACCCAGTACTTC

d_gene: -
j_gene: TRBJ2-5
abundance: few
v_gene: TRBV19
CDR3aa: CASSIEGRQETQYF
CDR3nt: TGTGCCAGTAGTATAGAGGGCCGACAAGAGACCCAGTACTTC

d_gene: -
j_gene: TRBJ1-1
abundance: -
v_gene: TRBV15
CDR3aa: CATSRDRGGWTEAFF
CDR3nt: TGTGCCACCAGCAGAGATCGAGGGGGATGGACTGAAGCTTTCTTT

d_gene: TRBD2
j_gene: TRBJ2-5
abundance: many
v_gene: TRBV7-9
CDR3aa: CASSPRQAEGTRTFLF
CDR3nt: TGTGCCAGCAGCCCCCGACAGGCCGAGGGGACTAGGACCTTCCTCTTC

d_gene: TRBD2
j_gene: TRBJ2-3
abundance: many
v_gene: TRBV7-2
CDR3aa: CASSLFPGSGGADADTQYF
CDR3nt: TGTGCCAGCAGCTTATTCCCCGGTAGCGGGGGGGCTGACGCAGATACGCAGTATTTT

d_gene: TRBD2
j_gene: TRBJ2-5
abundance: few
v_gene: TRBV28
CDR3aa: CASSLPAGGFQETQYF
CDR3nt: TGTGCCAGCAGTTTACCAGCGGGAGGCTTCCAAGAGACCCAGTACTTC

d_gene: -
j_gene: TRBJ2-7
abundance: many
v_gene: TRBV11-2
CDR3aa: CASSPTGPGAYEQYF
CDR3nt: TGTGCCAGCAGCCCCACAGGGCCTGGGGCCTACGAGCAGTACTTC

d_gene: -
j_gene: TRBJ1-6
abundance: many
v_gene: TRBV7-2
CDR3aa: CASSLGTAGNSPLHF
CDR3nt: TGTGCCAGCAGCCTGGGGACGGCGGGTAATTCACCCCTCCACTTT

d_gene: -
j_gene: TRBJ2-7
abundance: many
v_gene: TRBV6-2/TRBV6-3
CDR3aa: CASRVAGGYEQYF
CDR3nt: TGTGCCAGCAGAGTTGCGGGCGGGTACGAGCAGTACTTC

d_gene: -
j_gene: TRBJ2-7
abundance: -
v_gene: TRBV28
CDR3aa: CASSVNPEAYEQYF
CDR3nt: TGTGCCAGCAGCGTCAACCCCGAGGCCTACGAGCAGTACTTC

d_gene: TRBD1
j_gene: TRBJ1-2
abundance: many
v_gene: TRBV7-2
CDR3aa: CASSKTRGQGDGYTF
CDR3nt: TGTGCCAGCAGCAAAACAAGGGGACAGGGTGACGGCTACACCTTC

d_gene: -
j_gene: TRBJ1-5
abundance: many
v_gene: TRBV4-3
CDR3aa: CASSQDLGGGSRANQPQHF
CDR3nt: TGCGCCAGCAGCCAAGATCTGGGAGGCGGCTCCAGAGCTAATCAGCCCCAGCATTTT

d_gene: -
j_gene: TRBJ1-2
abundance: many
v_gene: TRBV28
CDR3aa: CASKIKGPLLGYTF
CDR3nt: TGTGCCAGCAAAATAAAAGGGCCCCTTCTTGGCTACACCTTC

d_gene: -
j_gene: TRBJ2-3
abundance: -
v_gene: TRBV2
CDR3aa: CASSESPHTDTQYF
CDR3nt: TGTGCCAGCAGTGAGTCTCCCCACACAGATACGCAGTATTTT

d_gene: -
j_gene: TRBJ2-7
abundance: -
v_gene: TRBV20-1
CDR3aa: CSARGAASYEQYF
CDR3nt: TGCAGTGCTAGAGGAGCGGCGTCCTACGAGCAGTACTTC

d_gene: -
j_gene: TRBJ2-2
abundance: -
v_gene: TRBV2
CDR3aa: CASKQGPSPGELFF
CDR3nt: TGTGCCAGCAAACAGGGACCTTCGCCCGGGGAGCTGTTTTTT

d_gene: TRBD1
j_gene: TRBJ2-7
abundance: few
v_gene: TRBV29-1
CDR3aa: CSVELHRGYEQYF
CDR3nt: TGCAGCGTTGAATTGCACAGGGGGTACGAGCAGTACTTC

d_gene: TRBD1
j_gene: TRBJ1-2
abundance: many
v_gene: TRBV12-3/TRBV12-4
CDR3aa: CASRSTGLQTRGYTF
CDR3nt: TGTGCCAGCAGGTCGACAGGGCTCCAGACTAGGGGCTACACCTTC